Sequencing of this T cell receptor (beta chain) was carried out in a study of blood T cell repertoires in COVID-19. TCRdb's copy holds only in-frame clones and misses some; the assay was immunoSEQ multiplex PCR. This table has about 87,000 clones, about 85% appearing once. Trimming took 1 base from V and 9 from J; bases not matched to a gene: 3. From germline, CDR1 is MNHEY and CDR2 SMNVEV (reference sequence). The CDR3 sequence is 14 residues long. The sequence derives from a woman aged 80 or over with COVID-19, enrolled during active disease. Sequenced sample: peripheral blood. The chain carries TRBV27 and TRBJ2-3; 11 bases agree with TRBD1. CDR3 region: CASSLLGQGGTQYF. DNA of the CDR3: TGTGCCAGCAGTTTATTGGGACAGGGGGGGACGCAGTATTTT.